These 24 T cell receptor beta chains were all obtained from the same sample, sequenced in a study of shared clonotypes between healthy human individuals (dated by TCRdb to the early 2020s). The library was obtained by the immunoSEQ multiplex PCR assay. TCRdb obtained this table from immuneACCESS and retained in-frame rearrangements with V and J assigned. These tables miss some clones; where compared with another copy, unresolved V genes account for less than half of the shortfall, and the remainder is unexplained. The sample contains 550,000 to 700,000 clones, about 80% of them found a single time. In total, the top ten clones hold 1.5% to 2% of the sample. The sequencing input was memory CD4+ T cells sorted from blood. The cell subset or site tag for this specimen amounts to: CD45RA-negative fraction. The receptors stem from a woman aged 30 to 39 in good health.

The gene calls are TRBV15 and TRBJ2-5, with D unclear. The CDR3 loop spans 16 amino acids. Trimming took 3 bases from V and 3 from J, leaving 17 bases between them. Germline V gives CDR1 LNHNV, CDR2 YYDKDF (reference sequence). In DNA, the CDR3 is TGTGCCACCAGCAGTAGGTCCGCGACCATAAAAGAGACCCAGTACTTC. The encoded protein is CATSSRSATIKETQYF.

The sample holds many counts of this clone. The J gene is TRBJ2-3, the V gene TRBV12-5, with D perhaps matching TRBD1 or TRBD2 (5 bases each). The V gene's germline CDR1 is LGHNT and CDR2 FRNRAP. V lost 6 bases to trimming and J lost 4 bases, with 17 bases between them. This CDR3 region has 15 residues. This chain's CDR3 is CASGLGGRSSDTQYF. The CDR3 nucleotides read TGTGCTAGTGGACTTGGGGGAAGAAGTTCAGATACGCAGTATTTT.

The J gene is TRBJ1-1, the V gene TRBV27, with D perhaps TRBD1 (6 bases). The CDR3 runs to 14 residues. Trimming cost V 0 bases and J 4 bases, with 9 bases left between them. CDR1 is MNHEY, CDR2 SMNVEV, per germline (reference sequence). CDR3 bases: TGTGCCAGCAGTTTATCGAGGGGGAGCACTGAAGCTTTCTTT. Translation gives CASSLSRGSTEAFF.

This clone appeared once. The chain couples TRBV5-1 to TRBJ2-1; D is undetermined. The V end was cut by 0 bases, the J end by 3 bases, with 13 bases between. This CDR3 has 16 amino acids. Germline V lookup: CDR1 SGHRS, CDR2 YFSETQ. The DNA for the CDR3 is TGCGCCAGCAGCTTGGGCAGTATCGTTAGCTACAATGAGCAGTTCTTC. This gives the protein CASSLGSIVSYNEQFF.

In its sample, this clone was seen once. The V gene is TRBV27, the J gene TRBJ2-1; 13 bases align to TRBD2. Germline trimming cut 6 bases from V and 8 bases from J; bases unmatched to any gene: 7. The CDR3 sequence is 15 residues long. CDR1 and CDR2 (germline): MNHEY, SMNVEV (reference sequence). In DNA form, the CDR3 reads TGTGCCAGCAGGCCAACTAGCGGGAGGGGCTATGAGCAGTTCTTC. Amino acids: CASRPTSGRGYEQFF.

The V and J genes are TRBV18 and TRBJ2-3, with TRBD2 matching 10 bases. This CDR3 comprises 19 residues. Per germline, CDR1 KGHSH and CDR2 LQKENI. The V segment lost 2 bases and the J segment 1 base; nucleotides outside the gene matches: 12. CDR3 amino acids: CASSPSAPSGSRGTDTQYF. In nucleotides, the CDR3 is TGTGCCAGCTCACCAAGTGCGCCTAGCGGGAGTCGTGGCACAGATACGCAGTATTTT.

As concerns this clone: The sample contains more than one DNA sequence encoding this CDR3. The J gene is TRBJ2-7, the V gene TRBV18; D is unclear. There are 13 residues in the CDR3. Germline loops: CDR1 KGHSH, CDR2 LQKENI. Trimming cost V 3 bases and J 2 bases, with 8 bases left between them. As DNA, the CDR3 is TGTGCCAGCTCACCTGGCAGTACCTACGAGCAGTACTTC. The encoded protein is CASSPGSTYEQYF.

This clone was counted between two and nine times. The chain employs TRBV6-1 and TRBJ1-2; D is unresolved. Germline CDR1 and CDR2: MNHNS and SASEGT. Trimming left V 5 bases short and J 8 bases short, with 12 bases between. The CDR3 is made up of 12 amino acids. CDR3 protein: CASSWPEGGYTF. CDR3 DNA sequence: TGTGCCAGCAGTTGGCCAGAGGGAGGCTACACCTTC.

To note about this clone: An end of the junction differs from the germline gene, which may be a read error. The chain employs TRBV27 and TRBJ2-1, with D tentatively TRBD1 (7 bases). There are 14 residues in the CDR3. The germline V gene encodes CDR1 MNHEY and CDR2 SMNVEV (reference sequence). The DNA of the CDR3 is TGTGTCAGCAGTACCGACAGGGCGGGGAATGAGCAGTTCTTC. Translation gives CVSSTDRAGNEQFF.

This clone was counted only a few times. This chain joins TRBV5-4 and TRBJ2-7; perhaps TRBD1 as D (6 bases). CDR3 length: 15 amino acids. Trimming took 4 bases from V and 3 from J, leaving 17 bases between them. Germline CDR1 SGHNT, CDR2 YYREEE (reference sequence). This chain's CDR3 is CASSAQGTWVYEQYF. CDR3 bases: TGTGCCAGCAGCGCCCAGGGGACCTGGGTCTACGAGCAGTACTTC.

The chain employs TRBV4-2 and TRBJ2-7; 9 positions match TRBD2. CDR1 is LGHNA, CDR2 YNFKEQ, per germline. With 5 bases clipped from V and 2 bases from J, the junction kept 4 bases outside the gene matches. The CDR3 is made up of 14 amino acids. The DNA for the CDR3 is TGTGCCAGCAGCGGGGGACTAGCCCCCTACGAGCAGTACTTC. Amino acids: CASSGGLAPYEQYF.

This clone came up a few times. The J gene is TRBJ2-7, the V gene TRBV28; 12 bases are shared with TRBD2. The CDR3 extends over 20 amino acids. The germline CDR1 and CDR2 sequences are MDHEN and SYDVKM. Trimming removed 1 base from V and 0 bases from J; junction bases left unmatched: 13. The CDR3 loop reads CASSLFGRGLAGPSSYEQYF. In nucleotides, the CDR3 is TGTGCCAGCAGTTTATTTGGGAGGGGACTAGCGGGTCCTAGCTCCTACGAGCAGTACTTC.

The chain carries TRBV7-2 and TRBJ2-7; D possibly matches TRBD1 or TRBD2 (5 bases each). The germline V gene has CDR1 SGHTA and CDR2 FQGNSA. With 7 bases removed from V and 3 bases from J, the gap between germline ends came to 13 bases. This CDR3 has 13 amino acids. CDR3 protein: CASTQRQGYEQYF. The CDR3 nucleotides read TGTGCCAGCACCCAGCGGCAGGGCTACGAGCAGTACTTC.

Here the CDR3 DNA reads TGTGCCAGCAGCTTATGGACAGGCGGTGGCTACACCTTC. Protein sequence: CASSLWTGGGYTF. The gene calls are TRBV7-9 and TRBJ1-2; 7 nucleotides line up with TRBD1. The germline V gene has CDR1 SEHNR and CDR2 FQNEAQ (reference sequence). The CDR3 spans 13 residues. The V and J ends lost 2 bases and 7 bases, in that order; junction bases with no gene match: 4.

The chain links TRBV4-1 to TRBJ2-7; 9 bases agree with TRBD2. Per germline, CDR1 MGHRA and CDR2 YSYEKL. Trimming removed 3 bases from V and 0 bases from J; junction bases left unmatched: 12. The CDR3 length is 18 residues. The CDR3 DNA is TGCGCCAGCAGCCACGGAGGATCTAGCGGGGCCCTCTCCTACGAGCAGTACTTC. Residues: CASSHGGSSGALSYEQYF.

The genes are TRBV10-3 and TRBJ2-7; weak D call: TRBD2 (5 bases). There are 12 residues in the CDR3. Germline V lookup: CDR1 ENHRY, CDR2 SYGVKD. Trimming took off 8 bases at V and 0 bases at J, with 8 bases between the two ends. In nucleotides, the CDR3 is TGTGCCATCCGGACTGGCTCCTACGAGCAGTACTTC. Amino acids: CAIRTGSYEQYF.

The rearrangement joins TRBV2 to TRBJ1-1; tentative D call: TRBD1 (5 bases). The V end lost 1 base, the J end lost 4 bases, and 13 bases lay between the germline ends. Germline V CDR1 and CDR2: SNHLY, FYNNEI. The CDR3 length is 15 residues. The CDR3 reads CASSEVLRGPTEAFF. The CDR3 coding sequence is TGTGCCAGCAGTGAAGTTTTGAGGGGACCCACTGAAGCTTTCTTT.

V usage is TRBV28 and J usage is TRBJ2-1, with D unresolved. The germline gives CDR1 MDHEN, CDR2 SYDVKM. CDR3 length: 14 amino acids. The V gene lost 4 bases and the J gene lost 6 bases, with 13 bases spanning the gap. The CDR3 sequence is CASSSVNKRNEQFF. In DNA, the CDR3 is TGTGCCAGCAGTTCGGTGAACAAACGCAATGAGCAGTTCTTC.

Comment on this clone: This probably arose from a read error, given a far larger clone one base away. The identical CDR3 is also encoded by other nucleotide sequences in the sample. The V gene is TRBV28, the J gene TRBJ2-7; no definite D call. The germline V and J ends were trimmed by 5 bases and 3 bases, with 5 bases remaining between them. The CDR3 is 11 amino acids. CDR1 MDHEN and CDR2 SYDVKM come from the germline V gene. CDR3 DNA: TGTGCCAGCAGTCACATCTACGAGCAGTACTTC. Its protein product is CASSHIYEQYF.

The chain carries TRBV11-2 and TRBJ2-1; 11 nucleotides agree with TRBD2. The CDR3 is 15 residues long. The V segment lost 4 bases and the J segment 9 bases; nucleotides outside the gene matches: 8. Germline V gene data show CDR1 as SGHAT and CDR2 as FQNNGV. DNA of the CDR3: TGTGCCAGCAGCTACATAGCGGGAGGGCCGAGTGAGCAGTTCTTC. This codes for CASSYIAGGPSEQFF.

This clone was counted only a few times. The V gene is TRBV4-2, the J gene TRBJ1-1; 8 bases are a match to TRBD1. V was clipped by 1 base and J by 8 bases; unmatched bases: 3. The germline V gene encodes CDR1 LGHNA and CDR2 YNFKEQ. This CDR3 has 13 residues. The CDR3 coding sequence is TGTGCCAGCAGCCAAGCAGGGGGCCTCGAAGCTTTCTTT. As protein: CASSQAGGLEAFF.

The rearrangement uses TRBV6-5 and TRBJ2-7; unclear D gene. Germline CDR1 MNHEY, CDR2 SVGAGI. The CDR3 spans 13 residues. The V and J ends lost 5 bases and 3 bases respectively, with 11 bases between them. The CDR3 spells CASSAQSNYEQYF. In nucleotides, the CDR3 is TGTGCCAGCAGTGCCCAGTCGAACTACGAGCAGTACTTC.

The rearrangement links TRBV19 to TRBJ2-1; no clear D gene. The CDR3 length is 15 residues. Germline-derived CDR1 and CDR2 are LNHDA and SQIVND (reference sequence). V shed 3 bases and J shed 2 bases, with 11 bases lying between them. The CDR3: CASSIELTPYNEQFF. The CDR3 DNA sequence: TGTGCCAGTAGTATCGAGCTGACACCCTACAATGAGCAGTTCTTC.

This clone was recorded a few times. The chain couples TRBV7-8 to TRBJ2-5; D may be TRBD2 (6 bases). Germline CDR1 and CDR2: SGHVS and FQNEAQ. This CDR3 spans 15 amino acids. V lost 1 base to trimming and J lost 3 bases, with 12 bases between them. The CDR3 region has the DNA TGTGCCAGCAGCTTAGGGAGGGACTTAAAAGAGACCCAGTACTTC. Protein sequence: CASSLGRDLKETQYF.